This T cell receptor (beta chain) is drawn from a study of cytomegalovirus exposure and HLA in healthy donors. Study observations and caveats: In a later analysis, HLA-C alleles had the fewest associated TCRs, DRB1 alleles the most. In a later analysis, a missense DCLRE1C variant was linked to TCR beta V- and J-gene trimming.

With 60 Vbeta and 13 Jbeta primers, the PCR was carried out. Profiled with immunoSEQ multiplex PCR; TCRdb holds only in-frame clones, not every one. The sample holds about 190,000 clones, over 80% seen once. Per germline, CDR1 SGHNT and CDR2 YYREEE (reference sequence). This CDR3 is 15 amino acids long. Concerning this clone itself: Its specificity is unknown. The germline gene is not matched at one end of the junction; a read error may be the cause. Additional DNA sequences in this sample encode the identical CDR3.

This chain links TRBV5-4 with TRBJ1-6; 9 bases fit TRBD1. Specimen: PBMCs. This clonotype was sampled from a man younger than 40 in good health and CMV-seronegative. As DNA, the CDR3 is TGTGCCAGCAGCATCCGGGACAGGGTAAATTCCCCCCTCCACTTT. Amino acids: CASSIRDRVNSPLHF.